This TCR beta chain was retrieved from a study of cytomegalovirus exposure and HLA in healthy donors. Turning to the study itself: Among the approximately 400 donors who were genotyped, about 86% fell in the genetic ancestry cluster that is associated with self-reported Caucasian donors.

Study-wide results and caveats: Researchers catalogued about 150 TCR beta chains as cytomegalovirus-associated. A later analysis reported that several of the most significant clusters appeared to be linked to common viral pathogens, among them Epstein-Barr virus.

Primers for the PCR totalled 60 Vbeta and 13 Jbeta. This table comes from immunoSEQ multiplex PCR, and its TCRdb copy is limited to in-frame clones, with some not included. The table includes about 160,000 clones, about 84% detected once. Worth noting for this clone: Its antigen remains unidentified.

All donors participated as healthy donors of bone marrow. Germline CDR1 and CDR2: MNHEY and SVGAGI. CDR3 length equals 16 residues. Unmatched junction bases numbered 2, after V lost 3 bases and J lost 0 bases. The sequence came from a man in his fifties in good health and CMV-seropositive. V and J are TRBV6-5 and TRBJ2-6; 7 bases are shared with TRBD1. The sample taken for sequencing was PBMCs. The CDR3 DNA follows: TGTGCCAGCAGTTATTCAGGGGGCTCTGGGGCCAACGTCCTGACTTTC. As protein: CASSYSGGSGANVLTF.